This T cell receptor (beta chain) was captured in a study of CXCR3-negative and CXCR3-positive naive CD8 T cells. Study results and limitations: No difference in surface CD5 was seen between naive subsets, and TCR strength was inferred from TRB CDR3 properties. Partly lower CXCR3 expression followed cryopreservation, and most assays relied on fresh PBMCs. TRB CDR3s were more hydrophobic in CXCR3-positive than in CXCR3-negative naive cells. Naive subsets were similarly diverse, while memory CD8+ repertoires were much less diverse. Naive cells, whether CXCR3-negative or CXCR3-positive, had similar TRBV-TRBJ usage, while memory cells differed.

In regard to this clonotype: No antigen is known for it.

In preparing the TRB cDNA libraries, 5' RACE with UMI labels was used. Each CDR3 protein gets one entry in TCRdb, which reprocessed the 5' RACE reads and gives no DNA. This sample's table reports 100,000 or so distinct CDR3 sequences. The CDR3 extends over 17 amino acids. CDR1 is MDHEN, CDR2 SYDVKM, per germline. The receptor was isolated from a human donor in good health. Some clones in this sample may be carry-over from other donors' samples. The genes are TRBV28 and TRBJ2-1; TCRdb picks TRBD1, but there is no DNA to check that call. Sequencing used naive CXCR3+ CD8+ T cells from blood. As for subset: CD45RO-CCR7+CD27+CD95- naive CD8+ T cells expressing CXCR3 (TNR3+). This chain's CDR3 is CASSFLGGWRSYNEQFF.